This TCR beta chain was recorded in a study of T cells in localized non-small cell lung cancer. The study, taken as a whole, reports: Sequencing involved a lone tumor region, leaving heterogeneity possible. A median of about 60 of the top 100 tumor clones appeared in adjacent lung, which was paired and uninvolved.

Libraries were prepared by immunoSEQ multiplex PCR; TCRdb keeps only in-frame clonotypes and omits some of them. The sample has around 70,000 clones, approximately 87% seen once; the top ten hold 21%. CDR1 SGHDT and CDR2 YYEEEE come from the germline V gene. V was pared by 0 bases and J by 2 bases, with 7 bases between. The length of the CDR3 is 14 residues. Turning to this clone: Its antigen is undetermined.

The source was peripheral blood, collected before any cancer treatment. The gene calls are TRBV5-6 and TRBJ2-3; unclear D gene. The origin of this receptor is a male donor aged 60 or over with stage III squamous cell lung carcinoma. Here the CDR3 reads CASSLGLTTDTQYF. CDR3 nucleotides: TGTGCCAGCAGCTTGGGACTTACCACAGATACGCAGTATTTT.